Sequencing of this T cell receptor beta chain was carried out in a study of human T cells and chemical hapten exposure. Unique molecular identifiers were attached to individual cDNA molecules during library preparation. MiXCR, run by TCRdb on the RACE reads, gives a single entry per CDR3 protein. The data hold 43,000 or so distinct CDR3 sequences, with around 4.5% observed a single time. V was clipped by 3 bases and J by 4 bases, with 10 bases between them. This CDR3 contains 14 residues. This sample's time point: healthy volunteer bleed at 2 weeks. The authors' total RNA extraction used unfractionated whole blood. This clonotype was found many times.

The rearrangement links TRBV12-3 or TRBV12-4 to TRBJ1-5; D is uncertain. The TCR sequence derives from a female donor in good health. Some clones in this sample may be carry-over from other donors' samples. Specimen: whole blood. In DNA form, the CDR3 reads TGTGCCAGCAGTTTGTTTGCTGCAAATCAGCCCCAGCATTTT. The encoded protein is CASSLFAANQPQHF.